This T cell receptor beta chain was found in a study of blood T cell repertoires in COVID-19. Background on the study: The study drew acute and convalescent COVID-19 samples from the United States, Italy and Spain.

The repertoire was sequenced with immunoSEQ multiplex PCR; TCRdb's copy has only in-frame clones and lacks some. The sample lists around 160,000 clones, 75% to 80% occurring once. This CDR3 is built from 15 residues. Germline CDR1 reads SNHLY; CDR2 reads FYNNEI. V was shortened by 5 bases and J by 4 bases, with 15 bases between the two germline ends. In its sample, this clone is medium-sized. The TCR originated in a woman of 80 years or more with acute or convalescent COVID-19. Source material: peripheral blood. This sequence joins TRBV2 and TRBJ2-1, with D tentatively TRBD2 (5 bases). DNA of the CDR3: TGTGCCAGCAGTCTGGACGAGACGGGGTACAATGAGCAGTTCTTC. Protein sequence: CASSLDETGYNEQFF.